Following are 8 T cell receptor beta chains from one sample sequenced in a study of T cells in Graves' hyperthyroidism and ophthalmopathy. Amplified regions were TCR beta CDR3 sequences from RNA transcripts. In the first-round RT-PCR of the TCR CDR3, the HTBI primer set was used. MiXCR, run by TCRdb on the multiplex PCR reads, gives a single entry per CDR3 protein. The sample carries about 700,000 distinct CDR3 sequences, 45% recorded once. Material: peripheral blood or thyroid tissue (not recorded which). These receptors were collected from an adult man with Graves' disease, either hyperthyroidism or ophthalmopathy (not recorded which).

This clonotype was recorded many times. The chain recombines TRBV15 with TRBJ1-4; unclear D gene. The CDR3 is 17 amino acids. The V and J ends lost 0 bases and 0 bases respectively, with 11 bases between them. From germline, CDR1 is LNHNV and CDR2 YYDKDF (reference sequence). CDR3 sequence (DNA): TGTGCCACCAGCAGAGAGGCTTGGGCACCAACTAATGAAAAACTGTTTTTT. This encodes CATSREAWAPTNEKLFF. Based on the CDR3 plus reference TRBV15 and TRBJ1-4, the full variable domain is DAMVIQNPRYQVTQFGKPVTLSCSQTLNHNVMYWYQQKSSQAPKLLFHYYDKDFNNEADTPDNFQSRRPNTSFCFLDIRSPGLGDTAMYLCATSREAWAPTNEKLFFGSGTQLSVL.

The table lists this clonotype with many counts. The V gene is TRBV7-8, the J gene TRBJ2-7; the match to TRBD1 covers 8 bases. There are 15 residues in the CDR3. CDR1 and CDR2 (germline): SGHVS, FQNEAQ. V dropped 5 bases and J dropped 1; count of bases not matched to a gene: 7. The CDR3 region is CASSHRQGPSYEQYF. CDR3 bases: TGTGCCAGCAGCCACCGACAGGGGCCTTCCTACGAGCAGTACTTC.

Note on this clonotype: A much larger clonotype is one base distant, so this may be a read error. V and J are TRBV10-3 and TRBJ2-2; D is perhaps TRBD2 (6 bases). CDR3 length: 15 amino acids. CDR1 and CDR2 (germline): ENHRY, SYGVKD. CDR3 amino acids: CASSESGANTGELFF. The DNA for the CDR3 is TGTGCCAGCAGTGAGTCGGGAGCGAACACCGGGGAGCTGTTTTTT.

This clonotype was counted at least ten times. This chain links TRBV9 with TRBJ2-5; possibly TRBD1 or TRBD2 for D (5 bases each). The CDR3 runs to 16 residues. Trimming pared 0 bases from V and 5 bases from J, leaving 17 bases between. Germline assignment: CDR1 SGDLS and CDR2 YYNGEE. The CDR3 DNA reads TGTGCCAGCAGCGTAGGGGGACCAGGGCAGGGCGAGACCCAGTACTTC. Translation gives CASSVGGPGQGETQYF.

The V call is TRBV7-2, the J call TRBJ2-7; D is uncertain. V lost 2 bases to trimming and J lost 6 bases, with 8 bases between them. The CDR3 loop spans 12 amino acids. CDR1 is SGHTA and CDR2 is FQGNSA in the germline V gene. The CDR3 reads CASSLSQGEQYF. The CDR3 DNA follows: TGTGCCAGCAGCTTAAGTCAAGGCGAGCAGTACTTC.

Notes on this clonotype: Because the CDR3's place on the DNA is in doubt, the DNA is left out and the CDR3 is given as listed by TCRdb. The J gene is TRBJ1-6, the V gene TRBV14; TRBD1 was called by the table and not checked on the DNA. The germline V gene has CDR1 SGHDN and CDR2 FVKESK. The CDR3 length is 13 residues, termini included. The CDR3 loop is CASSQVGTGTQHF.

This chain connects TRBV19 to TRBJ1-4, with TRBD1 matching 7 bases. This CDR3 region has 16 residues. V gave up 3 bases and J gave up 0 bases; unmatched junction bases: 4. Germline lookup yields CDR1 LNHDA and CDR2 SQIVND (reference sequence). In DNA form, the CDR3 reads TGTGCCAGTAGTATCCAGGGGGGAGCAACTAATGAAAAACTGTTTTTT. It specifies CASSIQGGATNEKLFF. The whole variable domain, filled in from reference TRBV19 and TRBJ1-4, reads DGGITQSPKYLFRKEGQNVTLSCEQNLNHDAMYWYRQDPGQGLRLIYYSQIVNDFQKGDIAEGYSVSREKKESFPLTVTSAQKNPTAFYLCASSIQGGATNEKLFFGSGTQLSVL.

The CDR3 spells CSASGTSGSFGGETQYF. In DNA, the CDR3 is TGCAGTGCTAGCGGGACTAGCGGGAGTTTTGGTGGGGAGACCCAGTACTTC. The chain uses TRBV20-1 and TRBJ2-5; 14 nucleotides match TRBD2. J lost 5 bases, V lost 3 bases, and 11 bases had no gene match. Per germline, CDR1 DFQATT and CDR2 SNEGSKA (reference sequence). The CDR3 consists of 17 residues.